This TCR beta chain comes out of a study of CD8 T cells in ankylosing spondylitis. The table lists this clonotype with many counts. Its antigen is not known. The TCR beta libraries were generated through quantitative 5'-RACE incorporating molecular barcodes. TCRdb redid the calling of the 5' RACE reads with MiXCR, one entry per CDR3 protein. There are 200,000 to 250,000 distinct CDR3 sequences in the sample; approximately 10% occur only once, and less than 25% lies in the top ten. There are 15 residues in the CDR3. Trimming took 5 bases from V and 5 from J, leaving 15 bases between them. The germline CDR1 and CDR2 sequences are LGHDT and YNNKEL (reference sequence). Study results and limitations: It was reported that disease-linked clones were significantly enriched in matched ankylosing spondylitis synovial fluid. There were earlier reports of some motif variants in reactive arthritis synovial fluid and blood.

The chain has TRBV3-1 and TRBJ1-4; no clear D. The material sequenced was blood, either unsorted or a sorted T cell fraction (not recorded which). The source is a male donor with ankylosing spondylitis or in good health (not recorded which). The CDR3 DNA reads as TGTGCCAGCAGCTTCGGGGTGGGCAGGAATGAAAAACTGTTTTTT. Translating it yields CASSFGVGRNEKLFF.